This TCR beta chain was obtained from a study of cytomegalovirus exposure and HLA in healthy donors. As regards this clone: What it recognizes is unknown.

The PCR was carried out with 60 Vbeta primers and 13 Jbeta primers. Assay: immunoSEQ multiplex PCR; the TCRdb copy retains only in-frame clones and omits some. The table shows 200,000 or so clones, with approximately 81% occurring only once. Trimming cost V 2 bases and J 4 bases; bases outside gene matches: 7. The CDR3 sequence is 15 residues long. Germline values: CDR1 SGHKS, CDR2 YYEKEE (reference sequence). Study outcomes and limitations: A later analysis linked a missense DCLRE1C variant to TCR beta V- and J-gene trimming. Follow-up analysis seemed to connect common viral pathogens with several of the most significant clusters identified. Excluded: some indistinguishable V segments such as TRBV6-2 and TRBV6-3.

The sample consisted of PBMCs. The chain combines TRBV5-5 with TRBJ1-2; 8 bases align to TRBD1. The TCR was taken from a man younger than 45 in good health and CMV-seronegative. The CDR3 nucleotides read TGTGCCAGCAGCTTTAATACAGGGGGTACCTATGGCTACACCTTC. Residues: CASSFNTGGTYGYTF.